A selection of T cell receptor beta chains follows, all from one sample in a study of blood T cell repertoires in COVID-19. Profiled with immunoSEQ multiplex PCR; TCRdb holds only in-frame clones, not every one. The table shows about 190,000 clones, with roughly 81% occurring only once. The sequenced sample was peripheral blood. These receptors all come from a woman in her seventies with active or convalescent COVID-19. Both conserved end residues are part of each CDR3. A D gene is named only where the DNA matches it firmly. Rows give clone size only sometimes, using once, few, many, or a class for an expanded clone.

cdr3_length d_call j_call v_call clone_size cdr3_aa cdr3_nt
24 TRBD2 TRBJ2-1 TRBV19 . CASSIDLVRALSVRGGRRYNEQFF TGTGCCAGTAGTATAGATCTGGTTCGGGCCCTATCAGTTCGAGGCGGGAGACGCTACAATGAGCAGTTCTTC
14 TRBD2 TRBJ2-3 TRBV7-8 . CASSPWTSGDTQYF TGTGCCAGCAGCCCCTGGACTAGCGGAGATACGCAGTATTTT
13 . TRBJ2-2 TRBV7-9 . CASSLTGDGELFF TGTGCCAGCAGCCTCACCGGAGACGGGGAGCTGTTTTTT
16 TRBD1 TRBJ2-1 TRBV19 . CASSIRTGIGWNEQFF TGTGCCAGTAGTATTCGGACAGGGATTGGTTGGAATGAGCAGTTCTTC
14 . TRBJ2-2 TRBV27 . CASSTNRVGRELFF TGTGCCAGCAGTACCAACAGGGTTGGTCGGGAGCTGTTTTTT
16 . TRBJ2-3 TRBV5-4 . CASSASSRRSTDTQYF TGTGCCAGCAGTGCCTCGTCTCGCCGGAGCACAGATACGCAGTATTTT
13 . TRBJ1-1 TRBV11-2 . CASSLQGSTEAFF TGTGCCAGCAGCTTGCAGGGGTCCACTGAAGCTTTCTTT
14 TRBD1 TRBJ1-2 TRBV7-8 once CASSPRDSSYGYTF TGTGCCAGCAGCCCAAGGGACAGTTCGTATGGCTACACCTTC
18 TRBD2 TRBJ2-1 TRBV27 . CASSLLGLATGVTGEQFF TGTGCCAGCAGTTTATTGGGACTAGCAACAGGGGTTACTGGTGAGCAGTTCTTC
15 . TRBJ1-2 TRBV7-9 . CASSFTSGFAEGYTF TGTGCCAGCAGCTTTACCTCCGGGTTTGCGGAAGGCTACACCTTC
16 . TRBJ1-2 TRBV18 . CASSPSTGGRRYGYTF TGTGCCAGCTCACCCTCCACGGGGGGACGCAGATATGGCTACACCTTC
14 TRBD2 TRBJ2-1 TRBV12-5 . CASGGVAGGSEQFF TGTGCTAGTGGGGGGGTAGCGGGAGGTAGTGAGCAGTTCTTC
14 TRBD2 TRBJ2-5 TRBV19 once CASSRVAGEETQYF TGTGCCAGTAGCCGGGTAGCGGGAGAAGAGACCCAGTACTTC
15 . TRBJ1-5 TRBV18 . CASSPRGTSNQPQHF TGTGCCAGCTCACCACGCGGAACCTCCAATCAGCCCCAGCATTTT
17 TRBD1 TRBJ1-1 TRBV5-1 . CASSFQTGGLGNTEAFF TGCGCCAGCAGCTTTCAAACAGGGGGCCTAGGGAACACTGAAGCTTTCTTT
16 . TRBJ2-5 TRBV6-1 . CASSVGVLRGGETQYF TGTGCCAGCAGTGTTGGAGTTCTTCGTGGGGGGGAGACCCAGTACTTC
15 TRBD2 TRBJ2-3 TRBV7-3 once CASSLGGRITDTQYF TGTGCCAGCAGCTTAGGCGGGAGGATCACAGATACGCAGTATTTT
18 TRBD2 TRBJ2-7 TRBV14 . CASSQPPYPGLAGDEQYF TGTGCCAGCAGCCAACCCCCATATCCCGGACTAGCGGGAGACGAGCAGTACTTC
16 . TRBJ2-2 TRBV7-9 . CASSPNPSANTGELFF TGTGCCAGCAGCCCCAACCCTAGCGCGAACACCGGGGAGCTGTTTTTT
16 TRBD1 TRBJ2-3 TRBV5-1 . CASDTGQGASTDTQYF TGCGCCAGCGATACGGGACAGGGGGCTAGCACAGATACGCAGTATTTT
15 TRBD2 TRBJ2-3 TRBV28 . CASSTHGAGGDTQYF TGTGCCAGCAGTACCCACGGGGCGGGAGGGGATACGCAGTATTTT
15 . TRBJ1-1 TRBV3-1/TRBV3-2 . CASSLGGRMNTEAFF TGTGCCAGCAGCCTAGGAGGTCGGATGAACACTGAAGCTTTCTTT
15 . TRBJ1-5 TRBV6-5 . CASSYSRGGDQPQHF TGTGCCAGCAGTTACTCCCGAGGCGGGGATCAGCCCCAGCATTTT
14 . TRBJ1-1 TRBV24-1 . CATSGAGGNTEAFF TGTGCCACCAGTGGGGCAGGAGGGAACACTGAAGCTTTCTTT
14 . TRBJ2-7 TRBV7-6 . CASSLQVGQGRQYF TGTGCCAGCAGCCTCCAGGTGGGGCAGGGGAGGCAGTACTTC
16 TRBD1 TRBJ2-1 TRBV18 . CASSPVWDRTYNEQFF TGTGCCAGCTCACCAGTCTGGGACAGAACCTACAATGAGCAGTTCTTC
14 TRBD2 TRBJ2-7 TRBV7-8 once CASSLDSGSGEQYF TGTGCCAGCAGCTTAGATAGCGGGAGCGGCGAGCAGTACTTC
13 . TRBJ2-4 TRBV6-5 few CASRGAGANIQYF TGTGCCAGCAGGGGGGCCGGGGCCAACATTCAGTACTTC
18 TRBD1 TRBJ1-1 TRBV5-1 . CASSYSTGGQTKNTEAFF TGCGCCAGCAGCTACTCCACCGGGGGACAGACAAAAAACACTGAAGCTTTCTTT
13 TRBD1 TRBJ2-4 TRBV18 . CASSPWQGDIQYF TGTGCCAGCTCACCATGGCAGGGGGACATTCAGTACTTC
15 TRBD2 TRBJ2-4 TRBV6-1 . CASSEGTSGVNIQYF TGTGCCAGCAGTGAAGGGACTAGCGGAGTCAACATTCAGTACTTC
14 . TRBJ2-5 TRBV12-5 . CASAWGLNQETQYF TGTGCTAGTGCCTGGGGACTGAACCAAGAGACCCAGTACTTC
12 TRBD1 TRBJ2-1 TRBV6-6 . CASSGDRGEQFF TGTGCCAGCAGCGGCGACAGGGGCGAGCAGTTCTTC
15 . TRBJ1-6 TRBV3-1/TRBV3-2 . CASSQGHGINSPLHF TGTGCCAGCAGCCAAGGACACGGAATTAATTCACCCCTCCACTTT